This T cell receptor beta chain derives from a study of blood T cell repertoires in COVID-19. Study-level information: COVID-19 samples collected from the United States, Italy and Spain covered acute and convalescent phases.

Germline values: CDR1 SGDLS, CDR2 YYNGEE. This CDR3 is built from 14 residues. V was trimmed by 3 bases and J by 5 bases, leaving 11 bases between them. The method was immunoSEQ multiplex PCR; TCRdb's version includes in-frame clones alone and lacks a portion of them. The table records about 170,000 clones, 85% of them present only once. This clone was seen just once. The receptor's source is a woman aged 80 or over with COVID-19, enrolled during active disease. The chain recombines TRBV9 with TRBJ1-4; TRBD1 might be the D (5 bases). Sequencing was carried out using peripheral blood. CDR3 in DNA: TGTGCCAGCAGCGAAGCGGGGGGGAATGAAAAACTGTTTTTT. This translates into CASSEAGGNEKLFF.